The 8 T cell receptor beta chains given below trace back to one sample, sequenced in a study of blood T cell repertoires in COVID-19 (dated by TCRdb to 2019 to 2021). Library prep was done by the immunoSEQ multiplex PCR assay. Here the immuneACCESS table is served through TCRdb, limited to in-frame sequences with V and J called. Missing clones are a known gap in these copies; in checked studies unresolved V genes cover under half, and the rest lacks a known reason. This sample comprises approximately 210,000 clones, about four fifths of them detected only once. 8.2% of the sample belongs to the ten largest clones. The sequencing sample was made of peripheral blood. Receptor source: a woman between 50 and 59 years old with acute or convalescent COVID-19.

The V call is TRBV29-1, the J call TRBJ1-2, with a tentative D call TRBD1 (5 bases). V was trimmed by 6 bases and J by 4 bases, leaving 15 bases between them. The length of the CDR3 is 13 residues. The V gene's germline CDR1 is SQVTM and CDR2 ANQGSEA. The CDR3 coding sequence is TGCAGCGTCGCCAGGGAGGTAGGCTATGGCTACACCTTC. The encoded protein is CSVAREVGYGYTF.

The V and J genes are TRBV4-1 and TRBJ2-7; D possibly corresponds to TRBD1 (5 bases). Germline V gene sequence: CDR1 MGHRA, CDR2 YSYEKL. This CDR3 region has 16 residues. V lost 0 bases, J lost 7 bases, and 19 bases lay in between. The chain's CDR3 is CASSQDGQGWKREQYF. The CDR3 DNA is TGCGCCAGCAGCCAAGATGGGCAGGGATGGAAGAGGGAGCAGTACTTC.

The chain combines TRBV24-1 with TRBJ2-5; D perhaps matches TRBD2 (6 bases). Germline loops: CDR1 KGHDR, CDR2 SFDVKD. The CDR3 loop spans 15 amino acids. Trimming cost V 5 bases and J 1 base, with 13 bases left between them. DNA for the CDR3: TGTGCCACCAGTGCGTCCGGAGGGCCCCAAGAGACCCAGTACTTC. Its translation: CATSASGGPQETQYF.

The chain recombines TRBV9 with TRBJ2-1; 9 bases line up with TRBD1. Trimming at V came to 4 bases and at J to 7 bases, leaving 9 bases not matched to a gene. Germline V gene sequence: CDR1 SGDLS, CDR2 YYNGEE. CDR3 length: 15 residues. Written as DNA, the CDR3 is TGTGCCAGCAGCAAAGAAGGGACAGGGTATAATGAGCAGTTCTTC. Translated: CASSKEGTGYNEQFF.

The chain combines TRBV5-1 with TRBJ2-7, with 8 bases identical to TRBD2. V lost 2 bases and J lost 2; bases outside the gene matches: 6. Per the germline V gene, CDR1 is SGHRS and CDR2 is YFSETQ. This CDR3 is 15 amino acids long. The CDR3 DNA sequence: TGCGCCAGCAGCTTACAGGGCGGGGGGCCCTACGAGCAGTACTTC. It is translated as CASSLQGGGPYEQYF.

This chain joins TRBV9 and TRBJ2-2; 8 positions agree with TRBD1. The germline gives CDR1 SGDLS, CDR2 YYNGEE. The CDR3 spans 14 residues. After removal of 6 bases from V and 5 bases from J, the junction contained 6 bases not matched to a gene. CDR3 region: CASNGQGLTGELFF. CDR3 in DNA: TGTGCCAGCAACGGACAGGGTCTAACCGGGGAGCTGTTTTTT.

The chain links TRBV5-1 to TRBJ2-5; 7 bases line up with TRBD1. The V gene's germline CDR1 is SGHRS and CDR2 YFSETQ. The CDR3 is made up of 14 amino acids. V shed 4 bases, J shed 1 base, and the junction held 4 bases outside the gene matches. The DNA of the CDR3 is TGCGCCAGCAGCAAAGGGACAGCCCAAGAGACCCAGTACTTC. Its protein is CASSKGTAQETQYF. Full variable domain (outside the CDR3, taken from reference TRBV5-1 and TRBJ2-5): KAGVTQTPRYLIKTRGQQVTLSCSPISGHRSVSWYQQTPGQGLQFLFEYFSETQRNKGNFPGRFSGRQFSNSRSEMNVSTLELGDSALYLCASSKGTAQETQYFGPGTRLLVL.

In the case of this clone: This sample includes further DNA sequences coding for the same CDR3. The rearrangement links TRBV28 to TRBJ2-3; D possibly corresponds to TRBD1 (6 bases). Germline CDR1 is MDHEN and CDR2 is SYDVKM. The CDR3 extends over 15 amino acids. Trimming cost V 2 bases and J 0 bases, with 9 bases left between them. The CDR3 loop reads CASSLRGSSTDTQYF. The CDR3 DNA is TGTGCCAGCAGTTTAAGGGGGTCCAGCACAGATACGCAGTATTTT. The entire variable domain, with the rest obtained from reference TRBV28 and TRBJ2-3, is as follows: DVKVTQSSRYLVKRTGEKVFLECVQDMDHENMFWYRQDPGLGLRLIYFSYDVKMKEKGDIPEGYSVSREKKERFSLILESASTNQTSMYLCASSLRGSSTDTQYFGPGTRLTVL.